A selection of T cell receptor beta chains follows, all from one sample in a study of response to subunit inactivated influenza vaccine. MiXCR, run by TCRdb on the RT-PCR reads, gives a single entry per CDR3 protein. This table holds more than 400,000 distinct CDR3 sequences, about 7.2% found once. Sequences were derived from PBMCs from blood, sampled approximately 25 months after vaccination. The receptors here all came from a man between 50 and 75 years old who received an inactivated influenza vaccine. Both conserved end residues are part of each CDR3. The order of the fields is J gene, CDR3 length, V gene, D gene, clone size, CDR3 protein, CDR3 DNA. D genes are given only for firm matches. Where a row states a size, it is once, few, many or the class of an expanded clone; other rows omit it.

j_call: TRBJ2-3; cdr3_length: 14; v_call: TRBV6-2/TRBV6-3; d_call: NA; clone_size: few; cdr3_aa: CASSYGQLTDTQYF; cdr3_nt: TGTGCCAGCAGTTATGGCCAGCTAACAGATACGCAGTATTTT
j_call: TRBJ2-3; cdr3_length: 17; v_call: TRBV7-2; d_call: NA; clone_size: many; cdr3_aa: CASSSARAFLGTDTQYF; cdr3_nt: TGTGCCAGCAGCTCAGCCAGGGCTTTTCTCGGCACAGATACGCAGTATTTT
j_call: TRBJ1-1; cdr3_length: 13; v_call: TRBV7-2; d_call: NA; clone_size: few; cdr3_aa: CASRGTDNTEAFF; cdr3_nt: TGTGCCAGTAGGGGGACGGACAACACTGAAGCTTTCTTT
j_call: TRBJ1-2; cdr3_length: 13; v_call: TRBV6-5; d_call: NA; clone_size: NA; cdr3_aa: CASSYGSGGGYTF; cdr3_nt: TGTGCCAGCAGTTACGGGAGCGGGGGTGGCTACACCTTC
j_call: TRBJ2-3; cdr3_length: 17; v_call: TRBV5-4; d_call: TRBD2; clone_size: many; cdr3_aa: CASSFPTSGGASDTQYF; cdr3_nt: TGTGCCAGCAGCTTCCCGACTAGCGGGGGGGCCAGTGATACGCAGTATTTT
j_call: TRBJ2-3; cdr3_length: 15; v_call: TRBV7-9; d_call: NA; clone_size: few; cdr3_aa: CASSLGGARGDTQYF; cdr3_nt: TGTGCCAGCAGCTTAGGTGGGGCCCGGGGAGATACGCAGTATTTT
j_call: TRBJ2-7; cdr3_length: 14; v_call: TRBV4-3; d_call: TRBD1; clone_size: few; cdr3_aa: CASSRGQGPYEQYF; cdr3_nt: TGCGCCAGCAGCCGGGGACAGGGACCCTACGAGCAGTACTTC
j_call: TRBJ2-1; cdr3_length: 13; v_call: TRBV5-1; d_call: TRBD1; clone_size: many; cdr3_aa: CASSPGGSDEQFF; cdr3_nt: TGCGCCAGCAGCCCAGGGGGCTCCGATGAGCAGTTCTTC
j_call: TRBJ2-7; cdr3_length: 17; v_call: TRBV20-1; d_call: NA; clone_size: few; cdr3_aa: CSARDPKAGAGVYEQYF; cdr3_nt: TGCAGTGCTAGAGACCCAAAGGCAGGGGCGGGAGTCTACGAGCAGTACTTC
j_call: TRBJ2-2; cdr3_length: 13; v_call: TRBV4-1; d_call: TRBD2; clone_size: few; cdr3_aa: CASGGRLAGELFF; cdr3_nt: TGCGCCAGCGGCGGGAGGTTGGCCGGGGAGCTGTTTTTT
j_call: TRBJ1-5; cdr3_length: 15; v_call: TRBV3-1; d_call: NA; clone_size: few; cdr3_aa: CASSQDLSPNQPQHF; cdr3_nt: TGTGCCAGCAGCCAAGATCTGTCCCCCAATCAGCCCCAGCATTTT
j_call: TRBJ2-1; cdr3_length: 15; v_call: TRBV18; d_call: NA; clone_size: few; cdr3_aa: CASSPRIGGGDEQFF; cdr3_nt: TGTGCCAGCTCACCACGGATAGGGGGCGGGGATGAGCAGTTCTTC
j_call: TRBJ1-1; cdr3_length: 14; v_call: TRBV4-3; d_call: NA; clone_size: few; cdr3_aa: CASSQDHRAPEAFF; cdr3_nt: TGCGCCAGCAGCCAAGATCACAGGGCCCCTGAAGCTTTCTTT
j_call: TRBJ2-1; cdr3_length: 14; v_call: TRBV27; d_call: TRBD1; clone_size: many; cdr3_aa: CASSYGQEYNEQFF; cdr3_nt: TGTGCCAGCAGCTACGGACAGGAATACAATGAGCAGTTCTTC
j_call: TRBJ2-3; cdr3_length: 16; v_call: TRBV24-1; d_call: TRBD2; clone_size: many; cdr3_aa: CATSATLAGGRDTQYF; cdr3_nt: TGTGCCACCAGTGCCACACTAGCGGGAGGGCGAGATACGCAGTATTTT
j_call: TRBJ2-1; cdr3_length: 18; v_call: TRBV4-3; d_call: NA; clone_size: few; cdr3_aa: CASSQDVASSLSYNEQFF; cdr3_nt: TGCGCCAGCAGCCAAGATGTGGCTAGCAGCCTCTCCTACAATGAGCAGTTCTTC
j_call: TRBJ2-7; cdr3_length: 11; v_call: TRBV20-1; d_call: NA; clone_size: many; cdr3_aa: CSASDPYEQYF; cdr3_nt: TGCAGTGCTTCAGATCCCTACGAGCAGTACTTC
j_call: TRBJ1-5; cdr3_length: 19; v_call: TRBV5-3; d_call: NA; clone_size: NA; cdr3_aa: CARSRSGPDSSRGNQPQHF; cdr3_nt: TGTGCCAGAAGTAGGTCGGGCCCGGACAGCTCCCGAGGCAATCAGCCCCAGCATTTT
j_call: TRBJ2-5; cdr3_length: 15; v_call: TRBV5-1; d_call: NA; clone_size: NA; cdr3_aa: CASSLDGQGGETQYF; cdr3_nt: TGCGCCAGCAGCTTGGATGGCCAGGGAGGAGAGACCCAGTACTTC
j_call: TRBJ2-2; cdr3_length: 15; v_call: TRBV12-3/TRBV12-4; d_call: TRBD2; clone_size: many; cdr3_aa: CASTRGLFSSGELFF; cdr3_nt: TGTGCCAGCACGAGGGGACTATTTAGCTCCGGGGAGCTGTTTTTT
j_call: TRBJ1-5; cdr3_length: 15; v_call: TRBV7-2; d_call: NA; clone_size: NA; cdr3_aa: CASSSDGHSNQPQHF; cdr3_nt: TGTGCCAGCAGCTCGGACGGACATAGCAATCAGCCCCAGCATTTT
j_call: TRBJ1-5; cdr3_length: 14; v_call: TRBV2; d_call: NA; clone_size: NA; cdr3_aa: CASSEGRSNQPQHF; cdr3_nt: TGTGCCAGCAGTGAAGGCAGGAGCAATCAGCCCCAGCATTTT
j_call: TRBJ2-3; cdr3_length: 16; v_call: TRBV12-3/TRBV12-4; d_call: NA; clone_size: few; cdr3_aa: CASSLVETLNTDTQYF; cdr3_nt: TGTGCCAGCAGTTTGGTGGAGACTTTAAACACAGATACGCAGTATTTT
j_call: TRBJ2-7; cdr3_length: 15; v_call: TRBV20-1; d_call: TRBD1; clone_size: many; cdr3_aa: CSASKGQGARNEQYF; cdr3_nt: TGCAGTGCTAGCAAGGGACAGGGGGCTCGGAACGAGCAGTACTTC
j_call: TRBJ2-7; cdr3_length: 13; v_call: TRBV10-3; d_call: TRBD2; clone_size: many; cdr3_aa: CAIRGRESYEQYF; cdr3_nt: TGTGCCATCAGAGGGCGGGAGAGCTACGAGCAGTACTTC
j_call: TRBJ2-4; cdr3_length: 14; v_call: TRBV19; d_call: NA; clone_size: NA; cdr3_aa: CASSRGLAKNIQYF; cdr3_nt: TGTGCCAGTAGCAGGGGCCTAGCCAAAAACATTCAGTACTTC
j_call: TRBJ2-2; cdr3_length: 16; v_call: TRBV6-5; d_call: TRBD2; clone_size: few; cdr3_aa: CASSYGLAGAGGELFF; cdr3_nt: TGTGCCAGCAGTTACGGACTAGCGGGAGCCGGCGGGGAGCTGTTTTTT
j_call: TRBJ2-1; cdr3_length: 16; v_call: TRBV6-2/TRBV6-3; d_call: NA; clone_size: many; cdr3_aa: CASSWEFAERRNEQFF; cdr3_nt: TGTGCCAGCAGTTGGGAGTTCGCGGAGAGAAGGAATGAGCAGTTCTTC
j_call: TRBJ2-5; cdr3_length: 14; v_call: TRBV7-9; d_call: NA; clone_size: NA; cdr3_aa: CVSSLFAREETQYF; cdr3_nt: TGTGTCAGCAGCTTATTCGCCAGGGAAGAGACCCAGTACTTC
j_call: TRBJ2-1; cdr3_length: 15; v_call: TRBV20-1; d_call: NA; clone_size: few; cdr3_aa: CSARVREGPYNEQFF; cdr3_nt: TGCAGTGCTAGGGTGCGAGAAGGCCCCTACAATGAGCAGTTCTTC
j_call: TRBJ2-7; cdr3_length: 14; v_call: TRBV4-1; d_call: NA; clone_size: many; cdr3_aa: CASSQPRQAYEQYF; cdr3_nt: TGCGCCAGCAGCCAGCCTCGACAGGCCTACGAGCAGTACTTC
j_call: TRBJ2-1; cdr3_length: 17; v_call: TRBV5-1; d_call: TRBD1; clone_size: NA; cdr3_aa: CASSSMTGGKLNNEQFF; cdr3_nt: TGCGCCAGCAGCTCGATGACAGGGGGCAAATTGAACAATGAGCAGTTCTTC
j_call: TRBJ1-6; cdr3_length: 13; v_call: TRBV11-2; d_call: NA; clone_size: few; cdr3_aa: CASSSRSNSPLHF; cdr3_nt: TGTGCCAGCAGCTCTCGGAGTAATTCACCCCTCCACTTT
j_call: TRBJ2-7; cdr3_length: 11; v_call: TRBV30; d_call: NA; clone_size: few; cdr3_aa: CAWSGGREQYF; cdr3_nt: TGTGCCTGGAGTGGGGGTCGGGAGCAGTACTTC
j_call: TRBJ1-2; cdr3_length: 15; v_call: TRBV30; d_call: TRBD1; clone_size: NA; cdr3_aa: CAWRLRTGGRYRYTF; cdr3_nt: TGTGCCTGGAGACTAAGGACAGGGGGCCGCTATCGCTACACCTTC
j_call: TRBJ2-1; cdr3_length: 12; v_call: TRBV6-1; d_call: NA; clone_size: many; cdr3_aa: CASSGSYNEQFF; cdr3_nt: TGTGCCAGCAGTGGCTCCTACAATGAGCAGTTCTTC
j_call: TRBJ2-1; cdr3_length: 16; v_call: TRBV6-2/TRBV6-3; d_call: NA; clone_size: many; cdr3_aa: CASAEVGPSTINEQFF; cdr3_nt: TGTGCCAGCGCCGAAGTGGGGCCCTCCACAATCAATGAGCAGTTCTTC
j_call: TRBJ1-2; cdr3_length: 14; v_call: TRBV20-1; d_call: NA; clone_size: NA; cdr3_aa: CSASGGLSNYGYTF; cdr3_nt: TGCAGTGCTAGTGGGGGCCTGTCAAACTATGGCTACACCTTC
j_call: TRBJ2-7; cdr3_length: 14; v_call: TRBV7-2; d_call: NA; clone_size: NA; cdr3_aa: CASSLVRGSYEQYF; cdr3_nt: TGTGCCAGCAGCCTAGTGCGGGGCTCCTACGAGCAGTACTTC
j_call: TRBJ2-3; cdr3_length: 13; v_call: TRBV5-1; d_call: NA; clone_size: many; cdr3_aa: CASSLQSTDTQYF; cdr3_nt: TGCGCCAGCAGCCTGCAGAGCACAGATACGCAGTATTTT
j_call: TRBJ2-3; cdr3_length: 11; v_call: TRBV10-3; d_call: NA; clone_size: many; cdr3_aa: CASAPGDTQYF; cdr3_nt: TGTGCCAGCGCACCGGGGGATACGCAGTATTTT
j_call: TRBJ2-3; cdr3_length: 15; v_call: TRBV6-5; d_call: NA; clone_size: many; cdr3_aa: CASSYRDPGTDTQYF; cdr3_nt: TGTGCCAGCAGTTACCGGGACCCAGGCACAGATACGCAGTATTTT
j_call: TRBJ2-5; cdr3_length: 14; v_call: TRBV29-1; d_call: TRBD1; clone_size: NA; cdr3_aa: CSVIRDRVGETQYF; cdr3_nt: TGCAGCGTTATTCGGGACAGGGTAGGCGAGACCCAGTACTTC
j_call: TRBJ2-1; cdr3_length: 16; v_call: TRBV6-2/TRBV6-3; d_call: TRBD2; clone_size: NA; cdr3_aa: CASSYPTSGSYNEQFF; cdr3_nt: TGTGCCAGCAGTTACCCGACTAGCGGGTCCTACAATGAGCAGTTCTTC
j_call: TRBJ2-5; cdr3_length: 17; v_call: TRBV10-3; d_call: NA; clone_size: many; cdr3_aa: CAISHSIGGSQKETQYF; cdr3_nt: TGTGCCATCAGTCACTCAATTGGGGGGTCGCAGAAAGAGACCCAGTACTTC
j_call: TRBJ1-1; cdr3_length: 12; v_call: TRBV12-3/TRBV12-4; d_call: NA; clone_size: NA; cdr3_aa: CASSFTNTEAFF; cdr3_nt: TGTGCCAGCAGTTTCACCAACACTGAAGCTTTCTTT
j_call: TRBJ2-3; cdr3_length: 16; v_call: TRBV20-1; d_call: TRBD1; clone_size: few; cdr3_aa: CSAPSRDRVSTDTQYF; cdr3_nt: TGCAGTGCTCCCTCCCGGGACAGGGTCAGCACAGATACGCAGTATTTT
j_call: TRBJ2-7; cdr3_length: 12; v_call: TRBV6-1; d_call: NA; clone_size: many; cdr3_aa: CASSDTGYEQYF; cdr3_nt: TGTGCCAGCAGTGATACGGGGTACGAGCAGTACTTC
j_call: TRBJ1-5; cdr3_length: 12; v_call: TRBV12-3/TRBV12-4; d_call: NA; clone_size: many; cdr3_aa: CASRRDAQPQHF; cdr3_nt: TGTGCCAGCAGGCGCGATGCTCAGCCCCAGCATTTT
j_call: TRBJ2-3; cdr3_length: 16; v_call: TRBV18; d_call: NA; clone_size: NA; cdr3_aa: CASSLGAQIRGDTQYF; cdr3_nt: TGTGCCAGCTCACTGGGGGCACAGATACGGGGAGATACGCAGTATTTT
j_call: TRBJ2-3; cdr3_length: 16; v_call: TRBV12-3/TRBV12-4; d_call: TRBD2; clone_size: few; cdr3_aa: CASSLPGSGGAKTQYF; cdr3_nt: TGTGCCAGCAGTTTACCTGGGAGCGGGGGGGCCAAAACGCAGTATTTT
j_call: TRBJ2-2; cdr3_length: 15; v_call: TRBV20-1; d_call: TRBD1; clone_size: many; cdr3_aa: CSALTGQGASGELFF; cdr3_nt: TGCAGTGCACTCACCGGACAGGGGGCTTCCGGGGAGCTGTTTTTT
j_call: TRBJ2-1; cdr3_length: 14; v_call: TRBV6-1; d_call: NA; clone_size: few; cdr3_aa: CASRTRGSYNEQFF; cdr3_nt: TGTGCCAGCAGAACAAGGGGCTCCTACAATGAGCAGTTCTTC
j_call: TRBJ1-5; cdr3_length: 15; v_call: TRBV20-1; d_call: NA; clone_size: few; cdr3_aa: CSARDPRGRNQPQHF; cdr3_nt: TGCAGTGCTAGAGATCCCAGGGGTCGGAATCAGCCCCAGCATTTT